This T cell receptor beta chain was recovered during a study of CD8+ T cells in alopecia areata. Study-level information: The duration of tofacitinib was 6 to 18 months, with 6 months off drug afterward.

Following RNA extraction, reverse transcription yielded cDNA that acted as the sequencing template. Profiling relied on immunoSEQ multiplex PCR, and the TCRdb table lists in-frame clones only, not all of them. The table records some 3,500 clones, roughly 71% of them present only once. General study results and limits: Researchers report lesional scalp, most notably alopecia totalis/universalis, outstripped normal scalp in clonality.

This CDR3 comprises 11 residues. Germline V lookup: CDR1 LGHNA, CDR2 YSLEER. The germline V and J ends were trimmed by 4 bases and 7 bases, with 7 bases remaining between them. Treatment specified: oral pan-JAK inhibitor, 5-10 mg twice daily. Alopecia areata patients provided lesional scalp punch biopsies and peripheral blood, both collected for the study. This clone was seen once. Its target is not known. This specimen consisted of skin, obtained at week 24, from a patient treated with tofacitinib. The TCR sequence derives from a human donor with alopecia areata. The rearrangement uses TRBV4-3 and TRBJ2-5; D not certain. The CDR3 DNA sequence: TGCGCCAGCAGCCTCCTACGGACCCAGTACTTC. Translation: CASSLLRTQYF.